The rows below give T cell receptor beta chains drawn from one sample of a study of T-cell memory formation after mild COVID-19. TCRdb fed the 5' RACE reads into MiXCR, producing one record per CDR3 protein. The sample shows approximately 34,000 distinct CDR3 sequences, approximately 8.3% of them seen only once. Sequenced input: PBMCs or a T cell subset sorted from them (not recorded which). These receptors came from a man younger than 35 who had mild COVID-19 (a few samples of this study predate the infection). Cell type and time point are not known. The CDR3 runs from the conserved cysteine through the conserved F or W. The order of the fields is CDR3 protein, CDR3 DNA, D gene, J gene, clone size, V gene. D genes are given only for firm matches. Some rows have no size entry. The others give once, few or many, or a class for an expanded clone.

CASSPLRETTTDTQYF	TGTGCCAGCAGCCCCCTCCGGGAAACCACCACAGATACGCAGTATTTT	NA	TRBJ2-3	few	TRBV13
CASSLPGISSYNEQFF	TGTGCCAGCAGCCTCCCGGGGATTAGCTCCTACAATGAGCAGTTCTTC	NA	TRBJ2-1	NA	TRBV4-2
CASSVPGQGVSYTF	TGTGCCAGCAGTGTACCGGGACAGGGTGTCAGCTACACCTTC	TRBD1	TRBJ1-2	NA	TRBV12-3/TRBV12-4
CSATDPVRHRNSPLHF	TGCAGTGCGACGGACCCTGTGCGACATCGTAATTCACCCCTCCACTTT	NA	TRBJ1-6	many	TRBV20-1
CASSQLGWVAERNKNTDTQYF	TGTGCCAGCAGCCAATTGGGGTGGGTAGCTGAGCGGAACAAGAACACAGATACGCAGTATTTT	NA	TRBJ2-3	many	TRBV4-2
CASSPTASPAPPQFF	TGTGCCAGCAGCCCGACGGCATCCCCCGCCCCACCCCAGTTCTTC	NA	TRBJ2-1	few	TRBV3-1
CASSTPVNTSGLGADTQYF	TGTGCCAGCAGCACTCCCGTGAATACTAGCGGCCTTGGCGCAGATACGCAGTATTTT	TRBD2	TRBJ2-3	many	TRBV7-8
CASSSGGFSYNSPLHF	TGTGCCAGCAGTTCCGGCGGATTCTCCTATAATTCACCCCTCCACTTT	NA	TRBJ1-6	many	TRBV12-3/TRBV12-4
CASSRPSTEAFF	TGTGCCAGCAGCCGGCCTAGTACTGAAGCTTTCTTT	NA	TRBJ1-1	many	TRBV7-2
CASSPRQGTNEKLFF	TGTGCCAGCAGCCCCCGACAGGGTACTAATGAAAAACTGTTTTTT	TRBD1	TRBJ1-4	few	TRBV7-2
CASSLEVNQPQHF	TGTGCCAGCAGCTTAGAGGTTAATCAGCCCCAGCATTTT	NA	TRBJ1-5	many	TRBV7-2
CATSRARGNEQFF	TGTGCCACCAGCAGAGCTAGGGGGAATGAGCAGTTCTTC	NA	TRBJ2-1	NA	TRBV15
CASSGQGANTGELFF	TGTGCCAGCAGTGGACAGGGTGCAAACACCGGGGAGCTGTTTTTT	TRBD1	TRBJ2-2	many	TRBV2